The source of this TCR beta chain is a study of radiotherapy plus CTLA-4 blockade in lung cancer. The protocol was immunoSEQ multiplex PCR, while the TCRdb copy is restricted to in-frame clones and leaves out a portion. The data show 90,000 to 100,000 clones, roughly 85% seen once. Chemo-refractory metastatic non-small-cell lung cancer patients were treated with focal radiation plus CTLA-4 blockade with ipilimumab. Concerning this clone: Other DNA sequences in this sample translate to the same CDR3.

This sequence was found in a human donor with non-small cell lung cancer that progressed on radiotherapy plus ipilimumab. The sample in question was peripheral blood, obtained from a patient treated with radiotherapy plus ipilimumab.

The CDR3 region has the DNA TGCGCCAGCAGCTTGGGGTGGGGGGCGGTGAACACTGAAGCTTTCTTT. Translation gives CASSLGWGAVNTEAFF. The chain carries TRBV5-1 and TRBJ1-1; weak D call: TRBD1 (6 bases). V shed 0 bases and J shed 0 bases, with 12 bases lying between them. Germline CDR1 SGHRS, CDR2 YFSETQ. The CDR3 is made up of 16 amino acids. Full variable domain (missing parts from reference TRBV5-1 and TRBJ1-1): KAGVTQTPRYLIKTRGQQVTLSCSPISGHRSVSWYQQTPGQGLQFLFEYFSETQRNKGNFPGRFSGRQFSNSRSEMNVSTLELGDSALYLCASSLGWGAVNTEAFFGQGTRLTVV.